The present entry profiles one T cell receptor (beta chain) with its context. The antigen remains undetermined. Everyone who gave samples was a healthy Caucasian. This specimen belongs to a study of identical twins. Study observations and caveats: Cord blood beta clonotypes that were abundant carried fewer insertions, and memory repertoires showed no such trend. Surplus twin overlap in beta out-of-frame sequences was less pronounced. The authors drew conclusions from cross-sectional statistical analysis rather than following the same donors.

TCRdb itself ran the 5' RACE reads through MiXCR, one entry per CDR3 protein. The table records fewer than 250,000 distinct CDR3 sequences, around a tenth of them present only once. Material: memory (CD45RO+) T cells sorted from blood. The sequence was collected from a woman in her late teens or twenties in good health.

CDR3 amino acids: CASAGTVNEKLFF. For the CDR3, the DNA is TGCGCCAGCGCCGGGACAGTTAATGAAAAACTGTTTTTT. This chain connects TRBV5-1 to TRBJ1-4, with 7 nucleotides matching TRBD1. Per the germline V gene, CDR1 is SGHRS and CDR2 is YFSETQ. With 7 bases clipped from V and 4 bases from J, the junction kept 4 bases outside the gene matches. CDR3 size: 13 residues.